This T cell receptor beta chain derives from a study of human T cells and chemical hapten exposure. Study-wide findings and caveats: Donors in the study had alopecia, meaning their immune response may differ from healthy people's. PT1 expanded TCR numbers rose with patch test score.

This clonotype was found many times. Its antigen remains unknown. Regarding time point: patch test 2, 6 weeks after DPC sensitization. Specified treatment: therapeutic diphenylcyclopropenone sensitization with weekly scalp DPC. Within the library, unique molecular identifiers were attached to each individual cDNA molecule. TCRdb processed the RACE reads anew with MiXCR; each CDR3 protein has one entry. The table includes approximately 69,000 distinct CDR3 sequences, 10% detected once. The junction had 7 bases not matched to a gene; V was cut back by 2 bases and J by 8 bases. Per the germline V gene, CDR1 is MNHNY and CDR2 is SVGAGI (reference sequence). The CDR3 extends over 16 amino acids.

This sample comprised whole blood, obtained in connection with sensitization to the hapten diphenylcyclopropenone (DPC). The chain recombines TRBV6-6 with TRBJ2-1; 12 bases fit TRBD2. The receptor was derived from a woman aged 45-65 years with alopecia areata. Some clones in this sample may be carry-over from other donors' samples. In DNA form, the CDR3 reads TGTGCCAGCAGTTACCCGAGACTAGCGGGAGAGCATGAGCAGTTCTTC. It specifies CASSYPRLAGEHEQFF.